This is a list of T cell receptor beta chains from one sample in a study of cytomegalovirus exposure and HLA in healthy donors. Clones were sequenced by immunoSEQ multiplex PCR, and TCRdb holds only the in-frame ones, with some missing. Its listing shows about 160,000 clones. Sample: PBMCs. These receptors all stem from a woman in her fifties or sixties in good health and CMV-seronegative. The CDR3 runs from the conserved cysteine through the conserved F or W. Each record gives: CDR3 length, V gene, J gene, CDR3 protein.

CDR3 length: 14; V gene: TRBV5-6; J gene: TRBJ2-1; CDR3 protein: CASSLGTVYNEQFF
CDR3 length: 12; V gene: TRBV7-2; J gene: TRBJ1-1; CDR3 protein: CASSPRRGEAFF
CDR3 length: 15; V gene: TRBV6-5; J gene: TRBJ2-7; CDR3 protein: CASSLAGDKSYEQYF
CDR3 length: 14; V gene: TRBV7-3; J gene: TRBJ2-2; CDR3 protein: CASSGTPVPGELFF
CDR3 length: 17; V gene: TRBV7-9; J gene: TRBJ2-7; CDR3 protein: CASSPSSVGGPTYEQYF
CDR3 length: 16; V gene: TRBV9; J gene: TRBJ1-3; CDR3 protein: CASSVGRLTSGNTIYF
CDR3 length: 14; V gene: TRBV7-9; J gene: TRBJ2-3; CDR3 protein: CASSLGLATDTQYF
CDR3 length: 15; V gene: TRBV7-3; J gene: TRBJ2-3; CDR3 protein: CASSFYRGRADTQYF
CDR3 length: 15; V gene: TRBV6-1; J gene: TRBJ2-7; CDR3 protein: CASSGSGVGSYEQYF
CDR3 length: 16; V gene: TRBV2; J gene: TRBJ2-7; CDR3 protein: CASSVDSGNLSDEQYF
CDR3 length: 14; V gene: TRBV27; J gene: TRBJ1-2; CDR3 protein: CASSTGTRGYGYTF
CDR3 length: 14; V gene: TRBV6-4; J gene: TRBJ2-4; CDR3 protein: CASSGTSGRNIQYF
CDR3 length: 13; V gene: TRBV11-2; J gene: TRBJ2-7; CDR3 protein: CASRQGLTSEQYF
CDR3 length: 13; V gene: TRBV18; J gene: TRBJ2-5; CDR3 protein: CASSFGEQETQYF
CDR3 length: 14; V gene: TRBV7-9; J gene: TRBJ1-1; CDR3 protein: CASSLQGATAEAFF
CDR3 length: 13; V gene: TRBV28; J gene: .; CDR3 protein: CASTPREGYEQYF
CDR3 length: 15; V gene: TRBV4-2; J gene: TRBJ1-1; CDR3 protein: CASSHGGQVGTEAFF
CDR3 length: 13; V gene: TRBV19; J gene: TRBJ2-2; CDR3 protein: CASNIRGPGELFF
CDR3 length: 14; V gene: TRBV10-3; J gene: TRBJ1-4; CDR3 protein: CAIGVGQGEEKLFF
CDR3 length: 15; V gene: TRBV5-4; J gene: TRBJ2-7; CDR3 protein: CASSRGGAGVSWRYF
CDR3 length: 13; V gene: TRBV18; J gene: TRBJ2-7; CDR3 protein: CASSRGQGYEQYF
CDR3 length: 14; V gene: TRBV25-1; J gene: TRBJ1-1; CDR3 protein: CASSHQGKNTEASF
CDR3 length: 17; V gene: TRBV7-9; J gene: TRBJ2-1; CDR3 protein: CASSVLAGLSSYNEQFF
CDR3 length: 15; V gene: TRBV10-3; J gene: TRBJ2-2; CDR3 protein: CAISEGGGDTGELFF
CDR3 length: 12; V gene: TRBV5-6; J gene: TRBJ1-5; CDR3 protein: CASSLAPGPQHF
CDR3 length: 16; V gene: TRBV5-1; J gene: TRBJ2-1; CDR3 protein: CASSPRGSGRPNEQFF